This T cell receptor (beta chain) was sequenced for a study of blood T cell repertoires in COVID-19. Turning to the study itself: From the United States, Italy and Spain came samples of acute and convalescent COVID-19. From T cells, B-cell-depleted T cells, or PBMCs came the material, which was cDNA or gDNA.

Methods used by the authors: Nucleated cell number was recorded as an estimate derived from reference gene primer amplification. The protocol was immunoSEQ multiplex PCR, while the TCRdb copy is restricted to in-frame clones and leaves out a portion. From that table come the V and J calls and clone size; the DNA was used to work out D and trimming. This table has some 100,000 clones, just over 85% appearing once. The receptor comes from a woman aged 70-85 years with acute or convalescent COVID-19. The sequenced material came from peripheral blood.

CDR3 protein: CASRPGTENEKLFF. For the CDR3, the DNA is TGTGCCAGCAGACCCGGGACAGAAAATGAAAAACTGTTTTTT. The rearrangement joins TRBV6-5 to TRBJ1-4, with TRBD1 identical over 7 bases. Germline V CDR1 and CDR2: MNHEY, SVGAGI. The CDR3 totals 14 residues. The ends lost 6 bases at V and 5 bases at J; junction bases unmatched: 6.